The present entry profiles one T cell receptor beta chain with its context. No antigen is known for it. Germline V gives CDR1 SQVTM, CDR2 ANQGSEA. The CDR3 contains 15 residues. This specimen belongs to a study of CXCR3-negative and CXCR3-positive naive CD8 T cells. Across the whole study: The TRB read total, about 130 million, broke down to about 1.5 +/- 0.3 million reads per library. Whole-study findings and limits: Diversity ran similarly high across both naive subsets but far lower in memory CD8+ cells. Compared with CXCR3-negative naive cells, CXCR3-positive naive cells showed more hydrophobic TRB CDR3s.

Preparation of TRB cDNA libraries relied on 5' RACE carrying UMI labels. TCRdb reanalyzed the 5' RACE reads, giving one entry per CDR3 protein sequence and no DNA. This sample's clone table lists around 60,000 distinct CDR3 sequences. Sequencing was performed on naive CXCR3+ CD8+ T cells from blood. The subset denotes: CD45RO-CCR7+CD27+CD95- naive CD8+ T cells expressing CXCR3 (TNR3+). This receptor was taken from a human donor in good health. Some clones in this sample may be carry-over from other donors' samples. The chain combines TRBV29-1 with TRBJ1-4; TCRdb reports TRBD1, a call that lacks DNA to check it against. The CDR3 region is CSVEALGTDNEKLFF.